The clone carrying this T cell receptor beta chain was observed a few times. TCRdb analysed the RT-PCR reads with MiXCR anew, one entry per CDR3 protein. The repertoire includes hundreds of thousands of distinct CDR3 sequences, around 14% of them detected once, and around 3.3% sits in the top ten. The V end lost 0 bases, the J end lost 1 base, and 8 bases lay between the germline ends. The CDR3 length is 14 residues. From germline, CDR1 is SGHRS and CDR2 YFSETQ. The origin of this receptor is a female donor in good health, serving as a healthy control. The rearrangement links TRBV5-1 to TRBJ2-7; maybe TRBD2 (5 bases). Sequencing was done on a sample of memory CD4+ T cells from blood. CDR3 region: CASSLEAESYEQYF. CDR3 sequence (DNA): TGCGCCAGCAGCTTGGAAGCGGAATCCTACGAGCAGTACTTC.